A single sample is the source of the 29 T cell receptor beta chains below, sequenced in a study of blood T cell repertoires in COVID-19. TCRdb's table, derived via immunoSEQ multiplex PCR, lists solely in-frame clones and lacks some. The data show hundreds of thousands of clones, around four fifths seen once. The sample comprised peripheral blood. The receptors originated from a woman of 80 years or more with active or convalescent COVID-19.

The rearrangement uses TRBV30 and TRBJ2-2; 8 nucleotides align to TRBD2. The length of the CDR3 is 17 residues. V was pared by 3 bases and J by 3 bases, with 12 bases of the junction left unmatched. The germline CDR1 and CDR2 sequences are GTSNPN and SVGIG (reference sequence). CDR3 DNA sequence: TGTGCCTGGAGATTCGACTGGGCGGGAGGTCACACCGGGGAGCTGTTTTTT. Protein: CAWRFDWAGGHTGELFF. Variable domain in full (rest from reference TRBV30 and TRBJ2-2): SQTIHQWPATLVQPVGSPLSLECTVEGTSNPNLYWYRQAAGRGLQLLFYSVGIGQISSEVPQNLSASRPQDRQFILSSKKLLLSDSGFYLCAWRFDWAGGHTGELFFGEGSRLTVL.

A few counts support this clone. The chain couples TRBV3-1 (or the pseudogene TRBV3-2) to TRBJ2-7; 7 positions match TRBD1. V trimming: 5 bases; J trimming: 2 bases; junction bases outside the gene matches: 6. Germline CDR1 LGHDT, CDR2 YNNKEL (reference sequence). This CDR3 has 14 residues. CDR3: CASSVAGTAYEQYF. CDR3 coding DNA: TGTGCCAGCAGCGTCGCCGGGACAGCCTACGAGCAGTACTTC.

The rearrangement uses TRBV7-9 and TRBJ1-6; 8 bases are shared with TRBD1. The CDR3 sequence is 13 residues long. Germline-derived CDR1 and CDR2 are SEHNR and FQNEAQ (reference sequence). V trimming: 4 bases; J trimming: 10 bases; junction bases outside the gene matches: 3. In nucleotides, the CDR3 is TGTGCCAGCAGCTGGGACAGGAACTCACCCCTCCACTTT. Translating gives CASSWDRNSPLHF.

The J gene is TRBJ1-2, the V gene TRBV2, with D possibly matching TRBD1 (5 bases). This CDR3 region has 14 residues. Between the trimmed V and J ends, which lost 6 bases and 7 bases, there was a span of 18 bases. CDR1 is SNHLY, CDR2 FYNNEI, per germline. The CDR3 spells CASRREGLGFGYTF. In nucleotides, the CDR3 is TGTGCCAGCAGGAGAGAGGGACTAGGGTTTGGCTACACCTTC.

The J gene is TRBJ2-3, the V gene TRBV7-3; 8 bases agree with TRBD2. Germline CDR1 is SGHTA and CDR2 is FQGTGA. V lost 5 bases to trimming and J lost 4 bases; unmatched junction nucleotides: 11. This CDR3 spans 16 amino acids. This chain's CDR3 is CASSPSGISGADTQYF. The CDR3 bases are TGTGCCAGCAGCCCCAGTGGAATTAGCGGGGCAGATACGCAGTATTTT.

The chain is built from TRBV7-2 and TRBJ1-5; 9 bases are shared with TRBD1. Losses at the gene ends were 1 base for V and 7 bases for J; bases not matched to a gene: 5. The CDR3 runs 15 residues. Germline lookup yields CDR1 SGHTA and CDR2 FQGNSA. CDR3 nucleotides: TGTGCCAGCAGCTTAGGGGGGACAGGGCGACAGCCCCAGCATTTT. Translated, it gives CASSLGGTGRQPQHF.

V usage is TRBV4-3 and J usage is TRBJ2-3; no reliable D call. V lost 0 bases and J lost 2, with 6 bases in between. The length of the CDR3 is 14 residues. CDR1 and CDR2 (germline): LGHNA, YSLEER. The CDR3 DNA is TGCGCCAGCAGCCAAGAAACCTACACAGATACGCAGTATTTT. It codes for CASSQETYTDTQYF.

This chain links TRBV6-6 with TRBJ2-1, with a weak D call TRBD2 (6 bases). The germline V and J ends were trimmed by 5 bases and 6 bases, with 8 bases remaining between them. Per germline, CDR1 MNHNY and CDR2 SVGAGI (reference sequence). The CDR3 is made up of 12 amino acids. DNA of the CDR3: TGTGCCAGCAGTGCCGGGGGCAATGAGCAGTTCTTC. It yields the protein CASSAGGNEQFF.

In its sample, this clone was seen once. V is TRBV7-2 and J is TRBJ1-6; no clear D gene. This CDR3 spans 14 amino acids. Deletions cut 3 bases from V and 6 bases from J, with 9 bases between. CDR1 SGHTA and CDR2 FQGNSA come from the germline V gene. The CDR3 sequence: CASSFLQVNSPLHF. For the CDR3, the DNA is TGTGCCAGCAGCTTCCTCCAGGTTAATTCACCCCTCCACTTT. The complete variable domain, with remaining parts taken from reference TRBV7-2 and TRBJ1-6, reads GAGVSQSPSNKVTEKGKDVELRCDPISGHTALYWYRQSLGQGLEFLIYFQGNSAPDKSGLPSDRFSAERTGGSVSTLTIQRTQQEDSAVYLCASSFLQVNSPLHFGNGTRLTVT.

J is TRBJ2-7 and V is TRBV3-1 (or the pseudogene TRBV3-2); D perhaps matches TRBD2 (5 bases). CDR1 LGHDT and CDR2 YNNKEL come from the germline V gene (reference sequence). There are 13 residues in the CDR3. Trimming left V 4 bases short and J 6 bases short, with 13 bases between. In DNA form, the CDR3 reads TGTGCCAGCAGCCCCGCCGGGGATGTCGAGCAGTACTTC. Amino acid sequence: CASSPAGDVEQYF.

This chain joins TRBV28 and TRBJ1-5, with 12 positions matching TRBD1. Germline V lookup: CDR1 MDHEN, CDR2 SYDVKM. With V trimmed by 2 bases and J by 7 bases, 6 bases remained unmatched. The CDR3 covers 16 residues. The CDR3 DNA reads TGTGCCAGCAGTTTAAGGGACAGGGGGCGCGGGCAGCCCCAGCATTTT. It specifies CASSLRDRGRGQPQHF.

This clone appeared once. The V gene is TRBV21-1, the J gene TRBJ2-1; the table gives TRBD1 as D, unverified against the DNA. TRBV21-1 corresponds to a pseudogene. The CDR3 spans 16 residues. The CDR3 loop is CASSKRQGPHDNEQFF. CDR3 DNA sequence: TGTGCCAGCAGCAAGAGACAGGGGCCCCATGACAATGAGCAGTTCTTC.

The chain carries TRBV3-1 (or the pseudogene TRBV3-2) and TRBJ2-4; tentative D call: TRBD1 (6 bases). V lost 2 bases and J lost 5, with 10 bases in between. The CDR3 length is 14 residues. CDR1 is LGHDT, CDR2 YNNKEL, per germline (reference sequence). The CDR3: CASSQPGHQNIQYF. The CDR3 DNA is TGTGCCAGCAGCCAACCGGGACACCAAAACATTCAGTACTTC.

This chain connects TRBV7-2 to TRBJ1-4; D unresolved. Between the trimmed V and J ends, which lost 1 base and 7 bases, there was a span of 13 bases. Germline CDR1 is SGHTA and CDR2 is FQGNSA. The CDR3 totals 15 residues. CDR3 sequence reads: CASSLGGGNGEKLFF. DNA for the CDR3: TGTGCCAGCAGCTTAGGAGGCGGCAATGGTGAAAAACTGTTTTTT.

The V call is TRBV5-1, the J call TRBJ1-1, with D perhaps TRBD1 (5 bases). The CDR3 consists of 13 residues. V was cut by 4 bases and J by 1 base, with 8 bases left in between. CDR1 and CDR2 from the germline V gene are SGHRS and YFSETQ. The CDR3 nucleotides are TGCGCCAGCAGCCAACAGGAGAACACTGAAGCTTTCTTT. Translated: CASSQQENTEAFF.

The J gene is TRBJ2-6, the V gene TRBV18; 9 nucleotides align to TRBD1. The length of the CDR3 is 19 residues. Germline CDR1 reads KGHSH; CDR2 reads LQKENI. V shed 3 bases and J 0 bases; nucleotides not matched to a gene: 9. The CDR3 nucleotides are TGTGCCAGCTCACCCATTTCGGGACAGGGTCTCTCTGGGGCCAACGTCCTGACTTTC. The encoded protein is CASSPISGQGLSGANVLTF.

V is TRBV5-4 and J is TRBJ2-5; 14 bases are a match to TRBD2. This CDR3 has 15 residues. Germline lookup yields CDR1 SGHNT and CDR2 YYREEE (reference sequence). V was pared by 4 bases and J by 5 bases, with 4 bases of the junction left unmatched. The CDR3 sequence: CASSPRLAGGETQYF. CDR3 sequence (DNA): TGTGCCAGCAGCCCGCGACTAGCGGGAGGGGAGACCCAGTACTTC.

CDR3 loop: CASSLGAGTLPGETQYF. The CDR3 DNA reads as TGTGCCAGCAGCTTGGGGGCGGGGACCCTTCCCGGGGAGACCCAGTACTTC. The genes are TRBV5-4 and TRBJ2-5; perhaps TRBD2 as D (6 bases). Germline loops: CDR1 SGHNT, CDR2 YYREEE (reference sequence). CDR3 size: 17 residues. V was trimmed by 0 bases and J by 5 bases, leaving 20 bases between them.

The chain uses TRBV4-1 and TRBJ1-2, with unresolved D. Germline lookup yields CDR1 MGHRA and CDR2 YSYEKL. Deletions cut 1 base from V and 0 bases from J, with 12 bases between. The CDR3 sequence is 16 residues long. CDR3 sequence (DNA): TGCGCCAGCAGCCAAGTTCCGGGAGAAGCTAACTATGGCTACACCTTC. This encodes CASSQVPGEANYGYTF.

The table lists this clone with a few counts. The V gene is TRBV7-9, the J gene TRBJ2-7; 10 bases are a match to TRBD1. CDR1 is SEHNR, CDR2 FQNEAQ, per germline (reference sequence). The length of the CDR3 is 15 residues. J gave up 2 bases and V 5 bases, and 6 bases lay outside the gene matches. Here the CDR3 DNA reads TGTGCCAGCAGCCCGGACAGGGGGAAGGCCTACGAGCAGTACTTC. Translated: CASSPDRGKAYEQYF.

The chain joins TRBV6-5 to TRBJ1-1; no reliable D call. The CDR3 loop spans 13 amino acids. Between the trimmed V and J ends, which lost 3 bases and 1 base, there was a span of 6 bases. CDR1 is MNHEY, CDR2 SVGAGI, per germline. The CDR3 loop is CASSYRGNTEAFF. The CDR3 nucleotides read TGTGCCAGCAGTTATCGGGGGAACACTGAAGCTTTCTTT.

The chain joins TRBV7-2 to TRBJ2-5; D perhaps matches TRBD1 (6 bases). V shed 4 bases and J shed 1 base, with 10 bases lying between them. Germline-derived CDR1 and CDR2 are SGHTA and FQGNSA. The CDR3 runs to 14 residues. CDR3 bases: TGTGCCAGCAGCTCTGACAGGTTCCAAGAGACCCAGTACTTC. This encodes CASSSDRFQETQYF.

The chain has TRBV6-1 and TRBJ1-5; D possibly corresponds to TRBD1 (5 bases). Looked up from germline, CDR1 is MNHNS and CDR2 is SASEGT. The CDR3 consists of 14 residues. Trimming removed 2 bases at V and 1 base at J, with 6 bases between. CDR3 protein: CASSEWGSNQPQHF. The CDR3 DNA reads TGTGCCAGCAGTGAATGGGGCAGCAATCAGCCCCAGCATTTT.

The CDR3 reads CASSLSKGEYEQYF. CDR3 DNA: TGTGCCAGCAGCTTATCCAAGGGGGAGTACGAGCAGTACTTC. This rearrangement joins TRBV7-2 to TRBJ2-7, with D possibly TRBD1 on 6 matching bases. V lost 2 bases and J lost 4, with 12 bases in between. CDR1 and CDR2 from the germline V gene are SGHTA and FQGNSA. This CDR3 has 14 amino acids.

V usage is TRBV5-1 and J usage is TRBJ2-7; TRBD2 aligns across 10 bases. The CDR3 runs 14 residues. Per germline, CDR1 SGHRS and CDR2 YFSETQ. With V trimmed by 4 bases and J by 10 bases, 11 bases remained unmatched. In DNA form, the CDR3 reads TGCGCCAGCAGCCCGGCCGGGACTAGCGTACACCAGTACTTC. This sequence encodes CASSPAGTSVHQYF.

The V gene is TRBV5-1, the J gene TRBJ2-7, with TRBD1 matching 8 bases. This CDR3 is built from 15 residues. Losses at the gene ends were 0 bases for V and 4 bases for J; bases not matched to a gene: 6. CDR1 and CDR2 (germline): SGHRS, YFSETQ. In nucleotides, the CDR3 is TGCGCCAGCAGCTTGGTTGGGACAGGCCCTTACGAGCAGTACTTC. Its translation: CASSLVGTGPYEQYF. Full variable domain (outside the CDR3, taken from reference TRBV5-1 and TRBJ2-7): KAGVTQTPRYLIKTRGQQVTLSCSPISGHRSVSWYQQTPGQGLQFLFEYFSETQRNKGNFPGRFSGRQFSNSRSEMNVSTLELGDSALYLCASSLVGTGPYEQYFGPGTRLTVT.

The CDR3 sequence: CASSRLETQYF. CDR3 bases: TGTGCCAGCAGCCGTTTGGAGACCCAGTACTTC. V and J are TRBV7-9 and TRBJ2-5; D gene uncertain. CDR1 is SEHNR, CDR2 FQNEAQ, per germline (reference sequence). V was shortened by 5 bases and J by 5 bases, with 6 bases between the two germline ends. CDR3 length: 11 amino acids.

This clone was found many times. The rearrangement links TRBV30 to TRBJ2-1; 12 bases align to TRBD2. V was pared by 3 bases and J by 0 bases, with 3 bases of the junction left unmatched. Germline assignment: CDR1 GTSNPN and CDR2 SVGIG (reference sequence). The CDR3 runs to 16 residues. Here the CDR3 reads CAWSGLAGSSYNEQFF. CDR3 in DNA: TGTGCCTGGAGCGGACTAGCGGGGAGCTCCTACAATGAGCAGTTCTTC.

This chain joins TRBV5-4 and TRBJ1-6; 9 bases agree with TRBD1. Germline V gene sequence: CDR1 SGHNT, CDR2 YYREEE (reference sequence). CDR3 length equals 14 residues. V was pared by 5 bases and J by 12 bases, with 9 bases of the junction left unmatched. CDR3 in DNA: TGTGCCAGCAGGGCCGGACAGGGGAAAGGACCCCTCCACTTT. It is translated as CASRAGQGKGPLHF. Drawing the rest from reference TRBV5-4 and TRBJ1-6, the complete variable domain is ETGVTQSPTHLIKTRGQQVTLRCSSQSGHNTVSWYQQALGQGPQFIFQYYREEENGRGNFPPRFSGLQFPNYSSELNVNALELDDSALYLCASRAGQGKGPLHFGNGTRLTVT.